Here is one T cell receptor (beta chain) with its context. Its target is not known. The sample belongs to a study of metastatic and nonmetastatic thyroid tumors. Overall study: Where malignant and benign thyroid patients were concerned, repertoires were compared across blood and tumor or nodule tissue.

General study points: For both blood and tumor, malignant thyroid tumors reportedly showed significantly higher TCR beta diversity than benign nodules did.

Trimming left V 5 bases short and J 4 bases short, with 11 bases between. CDR1 is SGHVS and CDR2 is FQNEAQ in the germline V gene. This CDR3 contains 13 residues. As originally analysed: The study built a papillary thyroid cancer distant-metastasis classifier from CDR3 differences across clinicopathological groups. TCRdb reassembled clones from the PCR reads with MiXCR. The authors' filters were not applied to this entry. In the table there are tens of thousands of clones, about 18% of which are singletons. No patient received treatment before thyroid surgery. The sequence was collected from a male donor with papillary thyroid cancer or a benign thyroid nodule (not recorded which). Some clones in this sample may be carry-over from other donors' samples. The chain recombines TRBV7-8 with TRBJ1-1, with no clear D. The sequencing input was blood. DNA of the CDR3: TGTGCCAGCAGCCTTGGGGTGAGCACTGAAGCTTTCTTT. Protein sequence: CASSLGVSTEAFF.